These T cell receptor beta chains were read from a single sample in a study of blood T cell repertoires in COVID-19. The method was immunoSEQ multiplex PCR; TCRdb's version includes in-frame clones alone and lacks a portion of them. This table has 200,000 to 250,000 clones, just under 85% appearing once. The sequenced material came from peripheral blood. Receptors were obtained from a woman in her sixties with active or convalescent COVID-19. CDR3s include the opening cysteine and the closing phenylalanine or tryptophan. The D gene is left open where the match is weak. Clone size is given for some rows only: seen once, a few or many times, or a class if the clone is expanded.

>TRBV3-1/TRBV3-2|TRBJ1-4|TRBD1|.
TGTGCCAGCAGCCAAAAGGACAGGGGTTCCGAAAAACTGTTTTTT
CASSQKDRGSEKLFF
>TRBV5-1|TRBJ1-1|TRBD1|.
TGCGCCAGCAGCGTAACAGGGGACCTGAACACTGAAGCTTTCTTT
CASSVTGDLNTEAFF
>TRBV11-3|TRBJ2-7|.|.
TGTGCCAGCAGCTTAGATATGGTTAGTGAGCAGTACTTC
CASSLDMVSEQYF
>TRBV6-5|TRBJ1-2|.|.
TGTGCCAGCACCCGGGGGGTGGGGGACTATGGCTACACCTTC
CASTRGVGDYGYTF
>TRBV19|TRBJ1-6|TRBD1|.
TGTGCCAGTAGTTCCCGGGACAGGGGTAATAATTCACCCCTCCACTTT
CASSSRDRGNNSPLHF
>TRBV12-3/TRBV12-4|TRBJ2-5|.|.
TGTGCCAGCAGTCAAGGGGTAGGGGAGACCCAGTACTTC
CASSQGVGETQYF
>TRBV4-1|TRBJ2-3|TRBD2|.
TGCGCCAGCAGCCAAGATGGGCTAGCGGGGGAATCGGATACGCAGTATTTT
CASSQDGLAGESDTQYF
>TRBV24-1|TRBJ2-1|TRBD2|.
TGTGCCACCAGTGACCACGGACTAGAGACCTACAATGAGCAGTTCTTC
CATSDHGLETYNEQFF
>TRBV10-3|TRBJ1-1|.|.
TGTGCCATCAGTGAGCCGACAGAGAACACTGAAGCTTTCTTT
CAISEPTENTEAFF
>TRBV18|TRBJ2-1|.|.
TGTGCCAGCTCAGGCGAGGTAGGAGTCTCCTACAATGAGCAGTTCTTC
CASSGEVGVSYNEQFF
>TRBV4-2|TRBJ2-3|.|.
TGTGCCAGCAGCCAAGATCACACAGATACGCAGTATTTT
CASSQDHTDTQYF
>TRBV2|TRBJ1-5|.|.
TGTGCCAGCGCGGTAGAACAGGGTCACGGTCAGCCCCAGCATTTT
CASAVEQGHGQPQHF
>TRBV11-2|TRBJ2-3|.|many
TGTGCCAGCAGTCCTCCCGGGGGACCGGCGGCAACTTCGCAGTATTTT
CASSPPGGPAATSQYF
>TRBV5-5|TRBJ1-6|.|few
TGTGCCAGCACCCTCCCGGGGGGAAATTCACCCCTCCACTTT
CASTLPGGNSPLHF
>TRBV4-1|TRBJ2-7|TRBD1|few
TGCGCCAGCAGCCAAGGGAGTCCGGGACAGTTCTCCTACGAGCAGTACTTC
CASSQGSPGQFSYEQYF
>TRBV10-3|TRBJ1-6|.|.
TGTGCCACCAAGAGTTCGGACGGGAATAATTCACCCCTCCACTTT
CATKSSDGNNSPLHF
>TRBV7-8|TRBJ2-3|.|.
TGTGCCAGCAGCTTAAGATTCGGGGTTACGGGGGGCGGCGATACGCAGTATTTT
CASSLRFGVTGGGDTQYF
>TRBV5-1|TRBJ2-1|TRBD1|.
TGCGCCAGCAGCCCGGGACAGGGTTACAATGAGCAGTTCTTC
CASSPGQGYNEQFF
>TRBV27|TRBJ2-5|TRBD2|few
TGTGCCAGCAGTACCTGGCGGGGGGGCCCAGAGACCCAGTACTTC
CASSTWRGGPETQYF
>TRBV11-2|TRBJ2-3|.|.
TGTGCCAGCAGCCCCGCGCCCCGGGCCAGGGGAACAGATACGCAGTATTTT
CASSPAPRARGTDTQYF
>TRBV28|TRBJ1-2|.|.
TGTGCCAGCAGAGGGGGAGCAAGGGTATATGGCTACACCTTC
CASRGGARVYGYTF
>TRBV7-2|TRBJ2-2|.|once
TGTGCCAGCAGCTTAGGTAGTCGACAGGTAGACGGGGAGCTGTTTTTT
CASSLGSRQVDGELFF
>TRBV14|TRBJ1-2|.|.
TGTGCCAGCAGCGGAATACCTAACAGGAGCTATGGCTACACCTTC
CASSGIPNRSYGYTF
>TRBV10-1|TRBJ2-1|.|.
TGCGCCAGCAGTGTCCAGAGCGGGGACAAGAATGAGCAGTTCTTC
CASSVQSGDKNEQFF
>TRBV5-8|TRBJ2-3|.|once
TGTGCCAGCAGCTTGTTGTTAGCGATTATAGATACGCAGTATTTT
CASSLLLAIIDTQYF
>TRBV2|TRBJ1-1|.|.
TGTGCCAGCAGTGAGGATGCGGGGATGAACACTGAAGCTTTCTTT
CASSEDAGMNTEAFF
>TRBV28|TRBJ1-4|.|.
TGTGCCAGCAGTCCACAGTTAGCGGGGGTAGGGGAAAAACTGTTTTTT
CASSPQLAGVGEKLFF
>TRBV30|TRBJ1-5|.|.
TGTGCCTGGAGTATTGCGGAGGATCAGCCCCAGCATTTT
CAWSIAEDQPQHF
>TRBV5-8|TRBJ1-4|.|.
TGTGCCAGCAGCTTGGCCAAGACCCACCGGGGGTTT
CASSLAKTHRGF
>TRBV2|TRBJ2-6|.|.
TGTGCCAGCAGTCTACAGGGATCGTCTGGGGCCAACGTCCTGACTTTC
CASSLQGSSGANVLTF
>TRBV10-2|TRBJ2-1|.|.
TGCGCCAGCAGTGAGTTTGGAGTTACTAGCATAGGGAATGAGCAGTTCTTC
CASSEFGVTSIGNEQFF
>TRBV9|TRBJ2-3|TRBD1|.
TGTGCCAGCAGCGTAACGACAGGGGTGAGGGGGACAGATACGCAGTATTTT
CASSVTTGVRGTDTQYF
>TRBV30|TRBJ1-3|.|.
TGTGCCTGGAGCGACCCCCGGGGGGCTGGAAACACCATATATTTT
CAWSDPRGAGNTIYF
>TRBV4-1|TRBJ1-5|.|many
TGCGCCAGCAGCCAGTATGAGAATCAGCCCCAGCATTTT
CASSQYENQPQHF
>TRBV29-1|TRBJ1-2|TRBD1|.
TGCAGCGTTGGTCCGGGACAGGGTAACTATGGCTACACCTTC
CSVGPGQGNYGYTF
>TRBV3-1/TRBV3-2|TRBJ1-3|.|.
TGTGCCAGCAGCGGGACTTCTGGAAACACCATATATTTT
CASSGTSGNTIYF
>TRBV7-3|TRBJ1-2|TRBD1|.
TGTGCCAGCAGCCCGGGACAGGAAGATATCTATGGCTACACCTTC
CASSPGQEDIYGYTF
>TRBV13|TRBJ2-6|.|.
TGTGCCAGCAGCCCGACCGCGGGGGCCCCCGGGGCCAACGTCCTGACTTTC
CASSPTAGAPGANVLTF
>TRBV28|TRBJ1-5|.|few
TGTGCCAGCAGCATGACAGTCAATAGCAATCAGCCCCAGCATTTT
CASSMTVNSNQPQHF
>TRBV29-1|TRBJ2-5|TRBD1|.
TGCAGCGTTGCCCCGACAGGGGGAGAGACCCAGTACTTC
CSVAPTGGETQYF
>TRBV7-9|TRBJ2-7|TRBD1|.
TGTGCCAGCAGCGAGACAGGGAGCAACGAGCAGTACTTC
CASSETGSNEQYF
>TRBV5-1|TRBJ2-7|.|.
TGCGCCAGCAGCCCCACCCTTGGGGGGTACGAGCAGTACTTC
CASSPTLGGYEQYF
>TRBV5-5|TRBJ2-1|.|.
TGTGCCAGCAGCTTGGGCAGGGACTACAATGAGCAGTTCTTC
CASSLGRDYNEQFF
>TRBV5-4|TRBJ2-7|TRBD2|many
TGTGCCAGCAGCTTGGCTACGGGACTAGCGAGCTCCTACGAGCAGTACTTC
CASSLATGLASSYEQYF
>TRBV10-2|TRBJ2-7|.|many
TGCGCCAGCAGCCCCACCTACGAGCAGTACTTC
CASSPTYEQYF
>TRBV7-2|TRBJ2-2|.|.
TGTGCCAGCAGCCTACAGCTGAACACCGGGGAGCTGTTTTTT
CASSLQLNTGELFF
>TRBV28|TRBJ1-4|.|once
TGTGCCAGCAGTTTCCCCGGGGGAGGAGCTAATGAAAAACTGTTTTTT
CASSFPGGGANEKLFF